A selection of T cell receptor beta chains follows, all from one sample in a study of cytomegalovirus exposure and HLA in healthy donors. Libraries were prepared by immunoSEQ multiplex PCR; TCRdb keeps only in-frame clonotypes and omits some of them. The sample lists more than 200,000 clones, roughly 80% occurring once. The sequenced sample consisted of PBMCs. The source of these receptors is a girl aged 10 to 17 in good health and CMV-seronegative. The CDR3 runs from the conserved cysteine through the conserved F or W. The D gene is left open where the match is weak. Not all rows give a size; the values are once, few, many and, for expanded clones, a class.

TRBV27,15,TRBJ2-2,.,.,TGTGCCAGCAATCCAGGGGGGATAAACACCGGGGAGCTGTTTTTT,CASNPGGINTGELFF
TRBV5-1,13,TRBJ2-2,.,.,TGCGCCAGCTATAAATCGGTCACCGGGGAGCTGTTTTTT,CASYKSVTGELFF
TRBV7-7,14,TRBJ2-1,TRBD1,.,TGTGCTAGCAGCTTAAGGGACAGTATCAATGAGCAGTTCTTC,CASSLRDSINEQFF
TRBV7-9,15,TRBJ2-2,TRBD2,.,TGTGCCAGCAGCTGGACTAGCGGGAGGGCCGGGGAGCTGTTTTTT,CASSWTSGRAGELFF
TRBV5-6,12,TRBJ2-5,.,.,TGTGCCAGCAGCTTCGCCGGGGAGACCCAGTACTTC,CASSFAGETQYF
TRBV6-5,15,TRBJ2-2,.,.,TGTGCCAGCAGTTACTCGTCGAGAGAGCCCGGGGAGCTGTTTTTT,CASSYSSREPGELFF
TRBV9,15,TRBJ2-7,.,.,TGTGCCAGCAGCGTAGGTCCTGGCGTCGGGTACGAGCAGTACTTC,CASSVGPGVGYEQYF
TRBV21-1,16,TRBJ1-4,.,.,TGTGCCAGCAGCAAGCAGGGGACAGGGGACAATGAAAAACTGTTTTTT,CASSKQGTGDNEKLFF
TRBV19,16,TRBJ1-5,TRBD1,.,TGTGCCAGTTCCGAACAGGGGGCCTATAGCAATCAGCCCCAGCATTTT,CASSEQGAYSNQPQHF
TRBV27,16,TRBJ1-2,TRBD1,.,TGTGCCAGCAGTTCGGGACAGGGGGCGCTCCTTTATGGCTACACCTTC,CASSSGQGALLYGYTF
TRBV28,14,TRBJ1-5,.,.,TGTGCCAGCATACAGGGAGGGTCGGGTCAGCCCCAGCATTTT,CASIQGGSGQPQHF
TRBV29-1,13,TRBJ1-2,TRBD1,.,TGCAGCGTGGGACAGGAGTCAGACTATGGCTACACCTTC,CSVGQESDYGYTF
TRBV11-2,14,TRBJ2-7,TRBD1,.,TGTGCCAGCAGCTTAGGGACAGGTGCTTACGAGCAGTACTTC,CASSLGTGAYEQYF
TRBV11-2,14,TRBJ2-5,.,.,TGTGCCAGCAGCTTTCCCGCCGCCCCCGGGACCCAGTACTTC,CASSFPAAPGTQYF
TRBV18,15,TRBJ2-2,TRBD1,.,TGTGCCAGCTCTCGGGGACAGGGGCACACCGGGGAGCTGTTTTTT,CASSRGQGHTGELFF
TRBV5-6,18,TRBJ2-6,TRBD1,.,TGTGCCAGCAGCTCAATCGGGACAGGGCCATCTGGGGCCAACGTCCTGACTTTC,CASSSIGTGPSGANVLTF
TRBV29-1,13,TRBJ2-3,.,.,TGCAGCGCTGGGGGCATTACCACAGATACGCAGTATTTT,CSAGGITTDTQYF
TRBV6-1,14,TRBJ1-5,TRBD1,.,TGTGCCAGCAGTGCGACAGGGCACAATCAGCCCCAGCATTTT,CASSATGHNQPQHF
TRBV6-6,15,TRBJ2-5,TRBD2,.,TGTGCCAGCAGCCCACGGGGGGGCATTGGAGAGACCCAGTACTTC,CASSPRGGIGETQYF
TRBV6-1,14,TRBJ1-6,TRBD1,few,TGTGCCAGCGGAGGACAGGGTAGATATTCACCCCTCCACTTT,CASGGQGRYSPLHF
TRBV4-1,18,TRBJ1-5,.,.,TGCGCCAGCAGCCAAGATCCCACCCGGGGGGCGAGGGGTCAGCCCCAGCATTTT,CASSQDPTRGARGQPQHF
TRBV18,17,TRBJ2-7,TRBD2,.,TGTGCCAGCTCACCACGGTACGAAGCGGGGGGCCGGTACGAGCAGTACTTC,CASSPRYEAGGRYEQYF